The clone carrying this T cell receptor beta chain turned up a few times. The antigen remains undetermined. A much larger clone sits a single nucleotide away, making a read error possible. These data come from a study of T cell repertoires in cytomegalovirus infection. Across the whole study: It was recently identified HLA-C-restricted and well-studied HLA-B-restricted CMV epitopes that the study used. It can be stated that public TCR beta signatures indicated CMV infection as well as a matching HLA type.

Study conclusions and caveats: Of the TCR beta families, the public ones yielded a cumulative frequency that identified carriers of CMV plus the relevant HLA. There were HLA-C-restricted CMV-specific TCR beta clonotypes dominating the ex vivo response.

MiXCR, run by TCRdb on the reads, gives a single entry per CDR3 protein. The table shows about 830,000 distinct CDR3 sequences, with 32% occurring only once. Sequenced here: cultured CD8+ T cells from PBMCs, sampled from culture after CMV antigen stimulation. This sequence originates from a human donor in good health (CMV status not recorded). Some clones in this sample may be carry-over from other donors' samples.

Here the CDR3 DNA reads TGTGCCAGCAGGCCGCCCCAAGAGACCCAGTACTTC. It yields the protein CASRPPQETQYF. The rearrangement links TRBV2 to TRBJ2-5, with D uncertain. V dropped 6 bases and J dropped 1 base, with 6 bases sitting between them. The CDR3 has 12 amino acids. From germline, CDR1 is SNHLY and CDR2 FYNNEI.